This TCR beta chain was obtained from a study of regulatory T cells in long-lasting Graves disease (dated by TCRdb to the early 2020s). The study in broad terms: Persistent Graves' disease was defined as persistently positive TSH receptor autoantibodies together with antithyroid drug treatment for over 5 years. A total of some 33 samples were covered by TCR sequencing, comprising roughly 13 persistent and around 20 newly diagnosed Graves' disease patients. In the clinical cohort, patients with persistent Graves' disease had used antithyroid drugs for an average of around ten years. This study used TCR sequencing and RNA sequencing of peripheral blood to compare persistent Graves' disease patients against newly diagnosed Graves' disease patients. The study was conducted in China and was registered as a clinical trial.

This clonotype was seen a handful of times. What antigen it recognizes has not been identified. Base-call qualities are not available, and no considerably larger clone is one nucleotide away. Libraries were constructed by multiplex PCR. Data came from an Illumina HiSeq 4000. iRepertoire HTBI primers and Arm-PCR amplification of CDR3 regions were used to construct TCR beta libraries. Before sequencing, the PCR products underwent gel purification. For the original study's pipeline: Gene usage analysis of CDR3 amino acid clonotypes used the 60 to 80 TRBV and more than 13 TRBJ segments found across samples. Filtered high-quality paired reads were merged into contigs using COPE and FqMerger. BLAST was used to align contigs to IMGT TRBV, TRBD and TRBJ reference genes, and CDR3 was defined according to IMGT. Any clonotype with a frequency above 0.1% was classified as a highly expanded clone. Shannon entropy served as the measure of repertoire diversity, while the Gini coefficient captured V-J evenness. Clonotypes shared by more than one individual were considered public. In-frame beta chains were kept once TCRdb had trimmed the public reads at Q25 with fastp and called clones with MiXCR. When rows share a CDR3 protein, they turn into one entry using the most common DNA and genes. TCRdb's processing, not the study's, gives the V and J calls here. The sample table contains 400,000 or so distinct CDR3 sequences; only one count was recorded for less than 25% of them. The ten largest account for less than 25% of the sample.

Cut back by 6 bases and 5 bases, the V and J ends lie 13 bases apart. Including cysteine and phenylalanine, the CDR3 has 13 amino acids. The read is trimmed to its CDR3 DNA, 39 bases read in frame from base 1. The germline V gene yields KGHSH for CDR1 and LQKENI for CDR2. Overall results and qualifications from the work: The small sample size was acknowledged by the authors as a limitation that may reduce accuracy. Only the TCR beta chain was sequenced and analyzed. Persistent Graves' disease patients showed lower TCR Shannon entropy and fewer highly expanded clones than newly diagnosed patients, suggesting clonal expansion. Preferential use of TRBV28, TRBJ1-2 and TRBJ2-5 was observed in persistent disease, whereas TRBV20-1 and TRBJ2-1 were favored in newly diagnosed disease. Patients with persistent disease shared more public clonotypes (around 2,500) than newly diagnosed patients did (966). The study examined only peripheral blood because the primary lesion, thyroid tissue, could not be accessed.

The time point label, read with the paper, signifies: persistent/refractory GD, antithyroid drugs over 5 years with positive TRAb. For both TCR sequencing and RNA sequencing, RNA was extracted from PBMCs in TRIzol. Graves' disease was diagnosed according to American Thyroid Association guidelines. Patients were recruited from an endocrinology department in Xi'an, China. Each patient gave about 9.1 milliliters of peripheral blood, collected in an EDTA anticoagulant tube. PBMCs were isolated by Ficoll Paque Plus density gradient separation without further T cell sorting. An Agilent 2100 Bioanalyzer and agarose gel were used to check RNA quality, while a NanoDrop 2000 measured RNA concentration.

In this chain, TRBV18 is recombined with TRBJ2-5; no D gene call is confident. This receptor was obtained from a female donor with Graves disease. Sample: peripheral blood mononuclear cells (PBMCs), taken when the disease was refractory, from a patient treated with antithyroid drugs. The CDR3 region: CASSRTAGETQYF. The sequenced DNA: TGTGCCAGCTCCCGGACCGCCGGGGAGACCCAGTACTTC.